This TCR beta chain appears in the sequencing data of a study of blood T cell repertoires in COVID-19. Looking at the study overall: Acute-phase and convalescent COVID-19 samples originated in the United States, Italy and Spain. T cells, B-cell-depleted T cells, or PBMCs supplied cDNA or gDNA.

The method was immunoSEQ multiplex PCR; TCRdb's version includes in-frame clones alone and lacks a portion of them. Of roughly 100,000 clones listed, about 89% were seen once; the top ten hold about 15%. The junction had 10 bases not matched to a gene; V was cut back by 4 bases and J by 4 bases. Germline CDR1 is SGHRS and CDR2 is YFSETQ. This CDR3 is 16 amino acids long. V gene TRBV5-1 combines with J gene TRBJ2-3; 9 positions agree with TRBD2. The source is a man aged 50 to 60 with acute or convalescent COVID-19. The source material was peripheral blood. The DNA for the CDR3 is TGCGCCAGCAGCGCGACCGGGACTAGCTCCTCAGATACGCAGTATTTT. Amino acid sequence: CASSATGTSSSDTQYF. The full variable domain, completed using reference TRBV5-1 and TRBJ2-3, is KAGVTQTPRYLIKTRGQQVTLSCSPISGHRSVSWYQQTPGQGLQFLFEYFSETQRNKGNFPGRFSGRQFSNSRSEMNVSTLELGDSALYLCASSATGTSSSDTQYFGPGTRLTVL.